This T cell receptor (beta chain) came from a study of metastatic and nonmetastatic thyroid tumors. Study-level information: Repertoires from blood and tumor or nodule tissue of malignant and benign thyroid patients were compared. Study conclusions and caveats: In both blood and tumor samples, TCR beta diversity was reported significantly higher for malignant than benign nodules.

This clone was counted at least ten times. Its antigen is not known. V dropped 3 bases and J dropped 0 bases, with 10 bases sitting between them. Germline V lookup: CDR1 MNHEY, CDR2 SMNVEV (reference sequence). This CDR3 contains 15 residues. None of the patients had undergone any treatment ahead of thyroid surgery. Original data processing: The study's classifier, a distant-metastasis tool for papillary thyroid cancer, was built using CDR3 differences across clinicopathological groups. TCRdb called clones again from the PCR reads with MiXCR. For this entry, the V and J calls and clone size follow TCRdb and not the study's own pipeline. This table has around 20,000 clones, about 14% appearing once.

The clonotype originates from a female donor with papillary thyroid cancer or a benign thyroid nodule (not recorded which). Some clones in this sample may be carry-over from other donors' samples. The sample consisted of tumor tissue. This chain uses TRBV27 with TRBJ2-3, with D perhaps assigned TRBD1 or TRBD2 (5 bases each). This CDR3 reads CASSFRDGSTDTQYF. The CDR3 DNA follows: TGTGCCAGCAGTTTCCGGGACGGAAGCACAGATACGCAGTATTTT.